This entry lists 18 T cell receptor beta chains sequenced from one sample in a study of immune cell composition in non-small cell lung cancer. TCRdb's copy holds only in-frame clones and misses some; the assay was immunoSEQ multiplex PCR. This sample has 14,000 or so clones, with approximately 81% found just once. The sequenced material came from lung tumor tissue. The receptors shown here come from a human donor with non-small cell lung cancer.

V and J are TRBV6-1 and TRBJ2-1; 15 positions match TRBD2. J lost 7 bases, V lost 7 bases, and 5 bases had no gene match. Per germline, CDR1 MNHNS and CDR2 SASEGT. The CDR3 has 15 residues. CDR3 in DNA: TGTGCCAGCACCAAGGGGACTAGCGGGAGGAATGAGCAGTTCTTC. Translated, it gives CASTKGTSGRNEQFF.

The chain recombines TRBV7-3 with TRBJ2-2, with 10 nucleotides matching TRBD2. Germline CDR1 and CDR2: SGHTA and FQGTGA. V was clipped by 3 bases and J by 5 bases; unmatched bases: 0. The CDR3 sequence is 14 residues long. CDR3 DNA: TGTGCCAGCAGCTTTAGCGGGGGGACCGGGGAGCTGTTTTTT. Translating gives CASSFSGGTGELFF. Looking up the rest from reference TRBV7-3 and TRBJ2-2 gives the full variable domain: GAGVSQTPSNKVTEKGKYVELRCDPISGHTALYWYRQSLGQGPEFLIYFQGTGAADDSGLPNDRFFAVRPEGSVSTLKIQRTERGDSAVYLCASSFSGGTGELFFGEGSRLTVL.

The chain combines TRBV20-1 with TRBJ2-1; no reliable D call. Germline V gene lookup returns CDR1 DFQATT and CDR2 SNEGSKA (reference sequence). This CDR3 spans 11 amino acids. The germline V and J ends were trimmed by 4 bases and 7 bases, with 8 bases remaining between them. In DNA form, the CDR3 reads TGCAGTGCTACTCTTCTAAATGAGCAGTTCTTC. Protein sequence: CSATLLNEQFF.

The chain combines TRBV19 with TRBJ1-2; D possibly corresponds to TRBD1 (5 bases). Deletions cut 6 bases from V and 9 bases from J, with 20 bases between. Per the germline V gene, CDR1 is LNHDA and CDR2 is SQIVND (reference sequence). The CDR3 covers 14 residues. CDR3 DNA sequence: TGTGCCAGTAGGCTCCGGGGGGGTGAAGGCAGCTACACCTTC. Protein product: CASRLRGGEGSYTF.

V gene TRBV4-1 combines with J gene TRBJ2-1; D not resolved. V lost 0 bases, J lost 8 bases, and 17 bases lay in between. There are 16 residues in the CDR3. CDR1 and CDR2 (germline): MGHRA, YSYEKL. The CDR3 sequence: CASSQDFGLQADEQFF. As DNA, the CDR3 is TGCGCCAGCAGCCAAGATTTTGGGTTGCAGGCCGATGAGCAGTTCTTC.

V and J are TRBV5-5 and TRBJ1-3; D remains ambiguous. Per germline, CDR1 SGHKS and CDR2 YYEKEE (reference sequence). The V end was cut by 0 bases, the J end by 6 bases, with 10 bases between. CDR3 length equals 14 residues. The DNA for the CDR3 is TGTGCCAGCAGCTTGGATGCCGAATCAAACACCATATATTTT. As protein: CASSLDAESNTIYF. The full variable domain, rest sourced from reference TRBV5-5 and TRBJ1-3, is DAGVTQSPTHLIKTRGQQVTLRCSPISGHKSVSWYQQVLGQGPQFIFQYYEKEERGRGNFPDRFSARQFPNYSSELNVNALLLGDSALYLCASSLDAESNTIYFGEGSWLTVV.

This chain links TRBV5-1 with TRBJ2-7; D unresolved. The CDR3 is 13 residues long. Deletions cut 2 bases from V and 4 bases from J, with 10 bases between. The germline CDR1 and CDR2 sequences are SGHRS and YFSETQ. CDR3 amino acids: CASSFLQEYEQYF. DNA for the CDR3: TGCGCCAGCAGCTTTCTCCAGGAGTACGAGCAGTACTTC.

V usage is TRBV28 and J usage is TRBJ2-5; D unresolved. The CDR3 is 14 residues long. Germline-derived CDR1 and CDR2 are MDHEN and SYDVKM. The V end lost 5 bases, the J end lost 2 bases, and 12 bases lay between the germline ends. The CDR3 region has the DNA TGTGCCAGCAGTCCGCTTCGTCTTCAAGAGACCCAGTACTTC. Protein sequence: CASSPLRLQETQYF.

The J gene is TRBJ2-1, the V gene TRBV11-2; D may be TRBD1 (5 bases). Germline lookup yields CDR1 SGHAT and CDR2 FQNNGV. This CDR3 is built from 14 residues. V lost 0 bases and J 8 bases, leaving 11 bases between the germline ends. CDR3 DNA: TGTGCCAGCAGCTTAGATCAGGGATGGGATGAGCAGTTCTTC. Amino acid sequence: CASSLDQGWDEQFF.

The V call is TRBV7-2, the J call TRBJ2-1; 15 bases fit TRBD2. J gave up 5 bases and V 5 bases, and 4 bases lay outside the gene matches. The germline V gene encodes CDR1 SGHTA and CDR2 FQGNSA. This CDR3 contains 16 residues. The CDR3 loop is CASSRTSGRVHNEQFF. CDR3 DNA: TGTGCCAGCAGCCGGACTAGCGGGAGGGTCCACAATGAGCAGTTCTTC.

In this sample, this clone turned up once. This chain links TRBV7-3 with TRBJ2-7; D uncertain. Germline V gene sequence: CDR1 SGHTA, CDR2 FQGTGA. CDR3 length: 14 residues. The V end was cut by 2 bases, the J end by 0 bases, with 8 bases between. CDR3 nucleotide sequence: TGTGCCAGCAGCTTAGGCCCTACCTCCTACGAGCAGTACTTC. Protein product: CASSLGPTSYEQYF.

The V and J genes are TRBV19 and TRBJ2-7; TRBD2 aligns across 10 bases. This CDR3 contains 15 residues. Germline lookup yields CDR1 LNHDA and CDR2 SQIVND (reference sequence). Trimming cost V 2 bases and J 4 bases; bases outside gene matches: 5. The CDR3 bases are TGTGCCAGTAGTATACTACTAGCGGGATCATACGAGCAGTACTTC. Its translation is CASSILLAGSYEQYF.

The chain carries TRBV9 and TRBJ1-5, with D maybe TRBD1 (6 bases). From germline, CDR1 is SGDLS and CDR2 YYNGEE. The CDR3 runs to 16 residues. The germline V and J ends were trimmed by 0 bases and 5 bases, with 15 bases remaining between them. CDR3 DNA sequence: TGTGCCAGCAGCGTAGAGGGGGGCAGTCCTTATCAGCCCCAGCATTTT. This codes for CASSVEGGSPYQPQHF.

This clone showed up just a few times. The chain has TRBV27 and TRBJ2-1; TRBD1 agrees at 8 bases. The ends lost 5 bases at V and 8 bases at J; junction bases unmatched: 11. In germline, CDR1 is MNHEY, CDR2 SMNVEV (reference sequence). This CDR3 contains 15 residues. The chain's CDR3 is CASSATRDRSDEQFF. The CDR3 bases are TGTGCCAGCAGTGCCACCCGGGACAGGTCGGATGAGCAGTTCTTC.

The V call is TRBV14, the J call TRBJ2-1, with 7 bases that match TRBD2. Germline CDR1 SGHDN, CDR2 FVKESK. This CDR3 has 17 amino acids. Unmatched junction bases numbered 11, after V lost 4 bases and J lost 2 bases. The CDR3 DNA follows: TGTGCCAGCAGCCCCCGGGAGCAGCGGGGACCCTACAATGAGCAGTTCTTC. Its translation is CASSPREQRGPYNEQFF.

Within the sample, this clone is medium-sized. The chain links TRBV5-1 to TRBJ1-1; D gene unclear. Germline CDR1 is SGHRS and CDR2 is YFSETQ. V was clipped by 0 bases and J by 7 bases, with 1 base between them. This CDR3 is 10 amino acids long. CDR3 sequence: CASSLGEAFF. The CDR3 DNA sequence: TGCGCCAGCAGCTTGGGTGAAGCTTTCTTT.

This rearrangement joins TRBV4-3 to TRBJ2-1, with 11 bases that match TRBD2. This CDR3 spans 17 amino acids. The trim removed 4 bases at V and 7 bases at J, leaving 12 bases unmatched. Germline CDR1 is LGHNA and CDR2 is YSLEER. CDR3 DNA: TGCGCCAGCAGCCCAGATCTAGCGGGAGGATCATGGAATGAGCAGTTCTTC. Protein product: CASSPDLAGGSWNEQFF.

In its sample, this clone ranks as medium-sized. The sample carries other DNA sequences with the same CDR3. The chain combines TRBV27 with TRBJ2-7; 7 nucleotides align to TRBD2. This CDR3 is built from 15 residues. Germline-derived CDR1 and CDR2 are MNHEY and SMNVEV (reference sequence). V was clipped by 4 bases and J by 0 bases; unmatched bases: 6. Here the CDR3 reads CASSSLAGLSYEQYF. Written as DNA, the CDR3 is TGTGCCAGCAGTTCATTAGCGGGCCTCTCCTACGAGCAGTACTTC.